This T cell receptor (beta chain) was recovered during a study of T cells after yellow fever vaccination. The wider study: Some fractions had low cell numbers, and these were prepared with SMART-Seq v4 Ultra Low Input.

This clonotype was seen ten or more times. Germline CDR1 is SGHDT and CDR2 is YYEEEE. V lost 2 bases to trimming and J lost 15 bases, with 21 bases between them. The CDR3 runs 14 residues. A single record per CDR3 protein comes from TCRdb applying MiXCR to the 5' RACE reads. The sample yields hundreds of thousands of distinct CDR3 sequences, approximately 3.8% seen once. The sequence was obtained from a man between 18 and 29 years old who received the YFV17D yellow fever vaccine. The specimen comprised PBMCs, sampled on the day of the yellow fever booster vaccination. The chain uses TRBV5-6 and TRBJ2-1, with D perhaps matching TRBD2 (6 bases). The CDR3 region has the DNA TGTGCCAGCAGCTTCTTCTCTCCGGGAGACACTCGGTTCTTC. Translation gives CASSFFSPGDTRFF.